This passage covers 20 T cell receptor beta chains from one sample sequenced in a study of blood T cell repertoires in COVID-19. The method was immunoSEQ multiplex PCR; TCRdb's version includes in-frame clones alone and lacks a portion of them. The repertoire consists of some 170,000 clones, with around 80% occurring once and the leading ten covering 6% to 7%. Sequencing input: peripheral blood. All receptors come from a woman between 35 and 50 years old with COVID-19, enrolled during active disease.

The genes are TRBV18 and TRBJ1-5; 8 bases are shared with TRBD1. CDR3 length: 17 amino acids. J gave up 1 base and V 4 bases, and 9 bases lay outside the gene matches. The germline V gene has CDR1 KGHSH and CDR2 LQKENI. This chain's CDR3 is CASSQQGARGSNQPQHF. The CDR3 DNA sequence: TGTGCCAGCTCACAGCAGGGGGCCCGGGGGAGCAATCAGCCCCAGCATTTT.

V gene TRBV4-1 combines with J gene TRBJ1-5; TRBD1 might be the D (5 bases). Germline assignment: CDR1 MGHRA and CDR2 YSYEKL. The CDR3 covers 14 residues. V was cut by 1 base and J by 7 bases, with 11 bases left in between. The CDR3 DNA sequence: TGCGCCAGCAGCCAAGTCGGGGGTTGGCAGCCCCAGCATTTT. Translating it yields CASSQVGGWQPQHF.

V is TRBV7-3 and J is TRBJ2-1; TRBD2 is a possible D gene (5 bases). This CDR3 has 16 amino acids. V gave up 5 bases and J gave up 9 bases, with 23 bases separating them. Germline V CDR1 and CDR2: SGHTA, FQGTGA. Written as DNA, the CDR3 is TGTGCCAGCAGCCCCTCTCGGGCCCGGGGAGCCATTGAGCAGTTCTTC. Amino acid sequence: CASSPSRARGAIEQFF.

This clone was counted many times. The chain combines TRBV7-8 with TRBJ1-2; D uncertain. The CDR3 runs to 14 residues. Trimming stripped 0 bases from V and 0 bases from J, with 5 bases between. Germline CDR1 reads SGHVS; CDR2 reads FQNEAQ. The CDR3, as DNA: TGTGCCAGCAGCTTAGCGGGCGCTAACTATGGCTACACCTTC. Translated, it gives CASSLAGANYGYTF.

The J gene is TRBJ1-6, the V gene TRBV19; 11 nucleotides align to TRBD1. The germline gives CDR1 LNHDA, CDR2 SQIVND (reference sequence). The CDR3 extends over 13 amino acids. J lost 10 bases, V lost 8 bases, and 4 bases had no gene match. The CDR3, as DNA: TGTGCCAGTGCGGACAGGGGGCGATCACCCCTCCACTTT. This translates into CASADRGRSPLHF.

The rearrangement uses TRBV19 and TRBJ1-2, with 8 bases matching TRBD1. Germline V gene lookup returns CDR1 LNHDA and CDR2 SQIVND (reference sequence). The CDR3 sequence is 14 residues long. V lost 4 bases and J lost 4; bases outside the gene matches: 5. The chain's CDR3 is CASSTQGVGYGYTF. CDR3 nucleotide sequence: TGTGCCAGTAGTACACAGGGGGTGGGCTATGGCTACACCTTC.

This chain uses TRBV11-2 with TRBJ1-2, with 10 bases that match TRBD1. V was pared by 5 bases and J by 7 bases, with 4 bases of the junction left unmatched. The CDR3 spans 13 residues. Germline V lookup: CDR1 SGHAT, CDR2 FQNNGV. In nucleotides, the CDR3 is TGTGCCAGCAGCGTCGGACAGGGGGGTGGCTACACCTTC. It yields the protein CASSVGQGGGYTF.

CDR3 nucleotides: TGTGCTAGTGCCTTGACCCCGACTAGCGTCGTGAACACCGGGGAGCTGTTTTTT. Amino acid sequence: CASALTPTSVVNTGELFF. The chain combines TRBV12-5 with TRBJ2-2; the match to TRBD2 covers 8 bases. CDR1 is LGHNT, CDR2 FRNRAP, per germline. After removal of 7 bases from V and 1 base from J, the junction contained 14 bases not matched to a gene. The CDR3 sequence is 18 residues long.

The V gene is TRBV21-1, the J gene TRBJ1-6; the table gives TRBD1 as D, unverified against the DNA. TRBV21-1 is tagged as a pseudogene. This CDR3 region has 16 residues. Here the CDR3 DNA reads TGTGCCAGCAGCACCGAACTCACAGGGGCGGATTCACCCCTCCACTTT. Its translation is CASSTELTGADSPLHF.

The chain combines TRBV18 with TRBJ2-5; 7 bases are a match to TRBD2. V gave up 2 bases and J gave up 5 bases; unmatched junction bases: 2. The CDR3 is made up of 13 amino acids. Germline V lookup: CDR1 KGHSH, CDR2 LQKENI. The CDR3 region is CASSPNSGETQYF. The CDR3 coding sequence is TGTGCCAGCTCACCAAATAGCGGGGAGACCCAGTACTTC.

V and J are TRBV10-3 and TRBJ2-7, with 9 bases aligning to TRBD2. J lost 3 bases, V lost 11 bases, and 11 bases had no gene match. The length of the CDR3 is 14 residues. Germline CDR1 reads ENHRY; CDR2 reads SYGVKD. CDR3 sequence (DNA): TGTGCCGGCCGGGGGGATAGCGGGAGCTACGAGCAGTACTTC. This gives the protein CAGRGDSGSYEQYF.

CDR3 loop: CASSRTSVGDTQYF. The CDR3 DNA is TGTGCCAGCAGCCGGACTAGCGTAGGAGATACGCAGTATTTT. The genes are TRBV28 and TRBJ2-3, with 9 bases fitting TRBD2. Germline V CDR1 and CDR2: MDHEN, SYDVKM. The CDR3 length is 14 residues. Unmatched junction bases numbered 6, after V lost 6 bases and J lost 5 bases.

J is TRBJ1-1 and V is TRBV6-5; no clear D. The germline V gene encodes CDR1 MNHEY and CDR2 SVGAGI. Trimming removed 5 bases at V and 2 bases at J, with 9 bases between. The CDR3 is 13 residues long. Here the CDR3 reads CASSPLLNTEAFF. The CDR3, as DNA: TGTGCCAGCAGTCCCCTGCTAAACACTGAAGCTTTCTTT.

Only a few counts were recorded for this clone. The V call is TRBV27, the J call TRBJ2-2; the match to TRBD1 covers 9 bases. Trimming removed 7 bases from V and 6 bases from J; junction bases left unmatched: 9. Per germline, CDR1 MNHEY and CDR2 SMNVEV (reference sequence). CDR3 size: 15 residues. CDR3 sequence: CASKTTGGLSGELFF. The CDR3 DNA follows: TGTGCCAGCAAGACGACAGGGGGGTTATCCGGGGAGCTGTTTTTT.

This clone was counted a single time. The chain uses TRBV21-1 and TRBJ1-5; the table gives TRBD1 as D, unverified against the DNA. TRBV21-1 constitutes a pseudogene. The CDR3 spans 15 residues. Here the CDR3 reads CASSIGTGQNQPQHF. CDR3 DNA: TGTGCCAGCAGTATTGGGACAGGTCAAAATCAGCCCCAGCATTTT.

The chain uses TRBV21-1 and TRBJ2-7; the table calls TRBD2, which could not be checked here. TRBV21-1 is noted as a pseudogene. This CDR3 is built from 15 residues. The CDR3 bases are TGTGCCAGCAACCGAAAGCGGGAGGGCCTCCCCGAGCAGTACTTC. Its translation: CASNRKREGLPEQYF.

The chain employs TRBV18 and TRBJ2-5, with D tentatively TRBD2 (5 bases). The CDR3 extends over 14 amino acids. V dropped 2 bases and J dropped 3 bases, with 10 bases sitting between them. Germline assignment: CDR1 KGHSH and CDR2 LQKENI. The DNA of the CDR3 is TGTGCCAGCTCACCATACGGGGATGAAGAGACCCAGTACTTC. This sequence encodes CASSPYGDEETQYF.

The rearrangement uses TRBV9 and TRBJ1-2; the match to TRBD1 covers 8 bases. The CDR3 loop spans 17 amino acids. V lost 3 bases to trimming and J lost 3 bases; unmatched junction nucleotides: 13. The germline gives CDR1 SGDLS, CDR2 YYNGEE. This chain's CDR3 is CASSDSGLLDRDYGYTF. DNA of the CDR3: TGTGCCAGCAGCGATTCAGGGCTACTGGACAGGGACTATGGCTACACCTTC.

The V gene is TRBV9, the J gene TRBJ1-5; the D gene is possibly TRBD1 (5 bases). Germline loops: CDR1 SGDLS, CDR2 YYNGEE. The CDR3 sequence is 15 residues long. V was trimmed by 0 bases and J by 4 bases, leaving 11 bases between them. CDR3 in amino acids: CASSVGGHPNQPQHF. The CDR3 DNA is TGTGCCAGCAGCGTAGGTGGACACCCGAATCAGCCCCAGCATTTT.

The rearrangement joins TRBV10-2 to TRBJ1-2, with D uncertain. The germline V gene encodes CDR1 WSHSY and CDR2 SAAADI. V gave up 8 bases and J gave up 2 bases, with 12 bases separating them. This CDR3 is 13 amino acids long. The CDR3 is CASAQTENYGYTF. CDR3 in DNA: TGCGCCAGCGCCCAGACGGAGAACTATGGCTACACCTTC.